The entry below describes one T cell receptor beta chain. CD25-based Treg depletion was applied to purified naive CD4+ T cells. After constant-region reverse-primer amplification, full-length variable regions underwent semi-nested PCR with Nested Universal Primer A. TCRdb itself ran the 5' RACE reads through MiXCR, one entry per CDR3 protein. This table holds roughly 40,000 distinct CDR3 sequences, approximately 17% found once. The CDR3 consists of 14 residues. CDR1 is SGHRS and CDR2 is YFSETQ in the germline V gene. Between the trimmed V and J ends, which lost 7 bases and 10 bases, there was a span of 23 bases.

The receptor was isolated from a female donor with breast cancer. The chain combines TRBV5-1 with TRBJ1-1; a possible D gene is TRBD1 (5 bases). The sequencing input was naive CD4+ T cells sorted from a lymph node. Subset noted: naive CD4+ T cells, CD4+CD45RA+CD25-. CDR3 loop: CASQPTDSLPGAFF. The CDR3 coding sequence is TGCGCCAGCCAACCCACCGACAGCCTCCCTGGAGCTTTCTTT.